Listed below are T cell receptor beta chains from one sample, sequenced in a study of blood T cells in healthy people across ages. TCRdb analysed the 5' RACE reads with MiXCR anew, one entry per CDR3 protein. Of roughly 570,000 distinct CDR3 sequences in the sample, 27% were seen once. What was sequenced was blood. The receptor source for this set is a woman between 70 and 85 years old in good health. Both conserved end residues are part of each CDR3. Each record gives: V gene, CDR3 length, CDR3 protein.

TRBV12-3/TRBV12-4,12,CASSPQGYEQFF
TRBV20-1,14,CSARVNRGDYGYTF
TRBV6-6,14,CASTVISGANVLTF
TRBV29-1,12,CSLFSGTETQYF
TRBV5-1,15,CASASSGGTQETQYF
TRBV6-1,11,CATLDRREQFF
TRBV4-2,15,CASSQVGGLRTEAFF
TRBV20-1,12,CSASIRGYEQYF
TRBV29-1,12,CSVAGARGEQYF
TRBV6-2/TRBV6-3,12,CASSYYPNEQFF
TRBV20-1,8,CSAEQQYF
TRBV25-1,13,CATRDNLNEKLFF
TRBV10-3,13,CAIGAGGTDTQYF
TRBV3-1,17,CASSQGIFAVRGGEQYF
TRBV7-9,16,CASTPGAFRQTGELLF
TRBV12-5,14,CAGDISGGVIEQFF
TRBV5-1,18,CASSLVGQGDQWDYGYTF
TRBV27,13,CASSSQGDYGYTF
TRBV5-1,13,CAGSMGHGETQYF
TRBV12-3/TRBV12-4,15,CASTYSWGRISPLHF
TRBV6-5,15,CASSPWGGPNQPQHF
TRBV5-1,13,CASTLGGQDTQYF
TRBV11-2,15,CASSLGTGVWETQYF
TRBV5-1,13,CATQDPPTDTQYF
TRBV7-9,11,CTSSLLETQYF
TRBV7-2,14,CASSSRLAGDKQFF
TRBV20-1,15,CSAREARGTNEKLFF
TRBV20-1,15,CSARDLTGGNNEQFF
TRBV5-6,15,CASSLEPWKGYEQYF
TRBV4-1,15,CASSQPGPYNYGYTF
TRBV7-2,12,CASTRGGKTQYF
TRBV7-2,15,CASSATGPTNEKLFF
TRBV12-3/TRBV12-4,13,CASRRQAQETQYF
TRBV29-1,12,CSLSQGTETQYF
TRBV29-1,11,CSGGVSDEQFF
TRBV7-9,15,CASSQVGGSTYEQYF
TRBV7-2,12,CASSLALYGYTF
TRBV7-6,20,CASSLGRGNGPMSGANVLTF
TRBV12-3/TRBV12-4,15,CASTKRSRGNEKLFF
TRBV5-1,14,CASSTARGTETQYF
TRBV7-9,16,CASSPTSGGGRYGYTF
TRBV4-2,16,CASSQASGQAQETQYF
TRBV20-1,16,CSATSGLAGDQETQYF
TRBV12-5,15,CASGLVRVSSNLQFF
TRBV3-1,11,CASSQKYGYTF
TRBV6-2/TRBV6-3,17,CASSYQAGISGANVLTF
TRBV6-6,14,CANSYWTLDTEAFF
TRBV14,15,CASSQNIWGGNTIYF
TRBV3-1,13,CASSAQGWNEQFF
TRBV7-2,14,CASSLLLWNTEAFF
TRBV6-6,14,CASTQTGRDEKLFF
TRBV11-3,13,CASSPVQNNEQFF
TRBV5-1,15,CASSNSPGYQETQYF
TRBV4-2,15,CASSPSGKGENIQYF
TRBV4-3,12,CARCSGVETQYF
TRBV6-6,11,CASSWAETQYF
TRBV9,13,CASSGVTQDTQYF